This T cell receptor beta chain was observed in a study of T-cell memory formation after mild COVID-19. TCRdb re-derived calls from the 5' RACE reads in MiXCR, one entry per CDR3 protein. The sample contains over 350,000 distinct CDR3 sequences, 24% of which appear only once. This clonotype has more than one count but fewer than ten. Germline CDR1 and CDR2: MDHEN and SYDVKM. This CDR3 is 14 amino acids long. V was cut by 4 bases and J by 0 bases, with 7 bases left in between. Sequencing used PBMCs or a T cell subset sorted from them (not recorded which). The TCR originated in an adult woman who had mild COVID-19 (a few samples of this study predate the infection). Cell type and time point are not known. The chain is built from TRBV28 and TRBJ1-3; no reliable D call. CDR3 region: CASSSTASGNTIYF. The CDR3 nucleotides read TGTGCCAGCAGTTCCACCGCCTCTGGAAACACCATATATTTT.